This T cell receptor (beta chain) was sequenced during a study of T cells in Graves' hyperthyroidism and ophthalmopathy. Study conclusions and caveats: Classification by a 13 V-J model distinguished ophthalmopathy from stable hyperthyroidism. Most clonotypes that expanded in the thyroid above 0.001 also showed up in blood. The model's output predicted ophthalmopathy at a median of roughly 6 months prior to onset.

This clonotype was observed many times. Its target is not known. Amplification of TCR beta CDR3 regions used RNA as the template. A set of HTBI primers served as the primers for a first-round RT-PCR of the TCR CDR3. TCRdb ran MiXCR on the multiplex PCR reads and lists one entry per CDR3 protein. This table holds 350,000 or so distinct CDR3 sequences, 15% to 20% found once. Fresh peripheral blood, under 11 ml, yielded the PBMCs. Material: blood. The TCR was taken from a woman in her thirties or forties with Graves' ophthalmopathy.

CDR3 nucleotide sequence: TGTGCCAGCAGTTCCGTTGAAGCTTTCTTT. It encodes CASSSVEAFF. J is TRBJ1-1 and V is TRBV12-3 or TRBV12-4; D is unclear. The V end was cut by 4 bases, the J end by 7 bases, with 4 bases between. The CDR3 runs to 10 residues.